The 5 T cell receptor beta chains in this list originate from one sample, sequenced in a study of vaccination effects on CD4 cells after COVID-19. Sequencing in the ViraFEST assay came after antigen-specific CD4+ T cells had been expanded with viral peptide pools, which were used to stimulate PBMC. An approximately ten-day culture period preceded the isolation of CD4+ T cells. The person had a PCR-confirmed SARS-CoV-2 infection during March to December 2020. It was two doses of either the BNT162b2 or mRNA-1273 vaccine that participants received. Antigens for these TCRs are unknown. The assay was immunoSEQ multiplex PCR, and TCRdb's table has in-frame clones only and misses some. Found here are 15,000 or so clones, around three quarters of them singletons; the top ten hold 29%. The material sequenced was CD4+ T cells from PBMCs cultured with HCoV-NL63 spike peptides, taken after COVID-19 vaccination. These receptors were collected from a human donor who had a prior SARS-CoV-2 infection.

V is TRBV6-1 and J is TRBJ1-2; D is perhaps TRBD1 (6 bases). There are 14 residues in the CDR3. V lost 3 bases and J 4 bases, leaving 12 bases between the germline ends. Germline CDR1 and CDR2: MNHNS and SASEGT. CDR3 sequence: CASSDRGLVYGYTF. The CDR3 DNA sequence: TGTGCCAGCAGTGACAGGGGATTGGTCTATGGCTACACCTTC.

This clone is a singleton in its sample. This sequence joins TRBV11-2 and TRBJ2-5; D possibly uses TRBD1 or TRBD2 (5 bases each). From germline, CDR1 is SGHAT and CDR2 FQNNGV. V was pared by 3 bases and J by 3 bases, with 8 bases between. CDR3 length equals 13 residues. The chain's CDR3 is CASSLGVKETQYF. CDR3 nucleotide sequence: TGTGCCAGCAGCTTGGGGGTAAAAGAGACCCAGTACTTC.

The chain carries TRBV18 and TRBJ2-3, with a possible D match to TRBD1 (5 bases). The germline CDR1 and CDR2 sequences are KGHSH and LQKENI. This CDR3 has 15 residues. Trimming removed 4 bases from V and 0 bases from J, with 11 bases in between. The CDR3 sequence is CASSRGHPSTDTQYF. The CDR3 coding sequence is TGTGCCAGCTCACGCGGACACCCTAGCACAGATACGCAGTATTTT.

V gene TRBV7-3 combines with J gene TRBJ2-1; 9 bases are a match to TRBD1. Unmatched junction bases numbered 2, after V lost 5 bases and J lost 9 bases. The CDR3 contains 12 residues. CDR1 and CDR2 (germline): SGHTA, FQGTGA. Written as DNA, the CDR3 is TGTGCCAGCAGCCAGACAGGGGGTGAGCAGTTCTTC. It yields the protein CASSQTGGEQFF.

V usage is TRBV6-5 and J usage is TRBJ1-1; D might be TRBD1 (5 bases). Germline V CDR1 and CDR2: MNHEY, SVGAGI. The ends were cut back, 1 base at V and 5 bases at J, with 11 bases in the middle. This CDR3 contains 14 residues. The chain's CDR3 is CASSYLRWGTEAFF. CDR3 nucleotides: TGTGCCAGCAGTTACTTACGCTGGGGGACTGAAGCTTTCTTT.